This TCR beta chain was observed in a study of cytomegalovirus exposure and HLA in healthy donors. Findings and limits, study-wide: Some 150 TCR beta chains were listed as cytomegalovirus-associated.

60 Vbeta and 13 Jbeta primers were used in PCR. The method was immunoSEQ multiplex PCR; TCRdb's version includes in-frame clones alone and lacks a portion of them. The sample includes 100,000 to 150,000 clones, 81% seen only once; the top ten take about 0.74%. Regarding this clone: No antigen is known for it.

The sequencing input was PBMCs. This TCR was recovered from a young man in good health and CMV-seronegative.

CDR3 sequence reads: CSVRSGWETQYF. The CDR3 region has the DNA TGCAGCGTTCGTAGCGGGTGGGAGACCCAGTACTTC. The chain carries TRBV29-1 and TRBJ2-5; 7 bases are a match to TRBD2. The CDR3 runs to 12 residues. Per the germline V gene, CDR1 is SQVTM and CDR2 is ANQGSEA. With 5 bases clipped from V and 5 bases from J, the junction kept 5 bases outside the gene matches.